One and the same sample provided the 26 T cell receptor beta chains below, sequenced in a study of blood T cell repertoires in COVID-19. The repertoire was sequenced with immunoSEQ multiplex PCR; TCRdb's copy has only in-frame clones and lacks some. The sample has roughly 120,000 clones, approximately 81% seen once. Source material: peripheral blood. These receptors were taken from a middle-aged man with acute or convalescent COVID-19.

The genes are TRBV7-2 and TRBJ2-2, with D tentatively TRBD2 (6 bases). The CDR3 spans 14 residues. Germline CDR1 and CDR2: SGHTA and FQGNSA. The germline V and J ends were trimmed by 5 bases and 4 bases, with 11 bases remaining between them. CDR3 amino acids: CASSPRGTTGELFF. CDR3 coding DNA: TGTGCCAGCAGCCCGCGGGGAACCACCGGGGAGCTGTTTTTT.

The chain employs TRBV27 and TRBJ2-1; TRBD2 matches 9 bases. Germline V CDR1 and CDR2: MNHEY, SMNVEV (reference sequence). V trimming: 4 bases; J trimming: 6 bases; junction bases outside the gene matches: 13. This CDR3 is built from 17 residues. The CDR3 is CASSSRLDAGGSNEQFF. The CDR3 bases are TGTGCCAGCAGTTCGCGATTAGACGCGGGAGGGTCCAATGAGCAGTTCTTC.

This chain uses TRBV6-2 or TRBV6-3 with TRBJ2-2; 8 nucleotides match TRBD2. The CDR3 is 16 amino acids. V lost 1 base and J lost 4; bases outside the gene matches: 5. The germline gives CDR1 MNHEY, CDR2 SVGEGT. The CDR3 bases are TGTGCCAGCAGTTACTTAGGGACTAGAGCCACCGGGGAGCTGTTTTTT. As protein: CASSYLGTRATGELFF.

This clone was recorded many times. The chain is built from TRBV7-3 and TRBJ2-3, with no clear D. Looked up from germline, CDR1 is SGHTA and CDR2 is FQGTGA. V shed 2 bases and J shed 6 bases, with 12 bases lying between them. This CDR3 comprises 14 residues. CDR3 region: CASSLGLPFDTQYF. The CDR3 DNA reads TGTGCCAGCAGCTTAGGTCTACCCTTTGATACGCAGTATTTT.

The gene calls are TRBV6-5 and TRBJ2-1, with TRBD2 matching over 8 bases. J was trimmed by 7 bases and V by 10 bases; bases with no gene match: 6. CDR1 and CDR2 from the germline V gene are MNHEY and SVGAGI. The CDR3 totals 12 residues. The CDR3 loop reads CATVAGRNEQFF. CDR3 in DNA: TGTGCCACCGTAGCGGGAAGGAATGAGCAGTTCTTC.

The J gene is TRBJ2-3, the V gene TRBV5-4, with D possibly being TRBD1 (6 bases). Germline V gene sequence: CDR1 SGHNT, CDR2 YYREEE (reference sequence). This CDR3 comprises 13 residues. The V and J ends lost 4 bases and 4 bases respectively, with 10 bases between them. As DNA, the CDR3 is TGTGCCAGCAGCACTAACAGGGCAGATACGCAGTATTTT. It codes for CASSTNRADTQYF.

J is TRBJ2-5 and V is TRBV27; tentative D call: TRBD1 (5 bases). The CDR3 consists of 14 residues. Trimming shortened V by 5 bases and J by 6 bases, and 16 bases separated the two germline ends. Germline V gives CDR1 MNHEY, CDR2 SMNVEV (reference sequence). CDR3 nucleotides: TGTGCCAGCAGTCTGGGGCAGCCCCCCCAGACCCAGTACTTC. This encodes CASSLGQPPQTQYF.

V usage is TRBV7-3 and J usage is TRBJ1-2; 8 bases fit TRBD1. The CDR3 consists of 13 residues. Germline V gene lookup returns CDR1 SGHTA and CDR2 FQGTGA. V trimming: 5 bases; J trimming: 5 bases; junction bases outside the gene matches: 4. In DNA form, the CDR3 reads TGTGCCAGCAGCCCCGGACAGGGATATGGCTACACCTTC. Translating it yields CASSPGQGYGYTF.

V gene TRBV18 combines with J gene TRBJ2-1; 7 bases fit TRBD2. Germline-derived CDR1 and CDR2 are KGHSH and LQKENI. CDR3 length equals 14 residues. V was clipped by 1 base and J by 5 bases; unmatched bases: 2. CDR3 nucleotide sequence: TGTGCCAGCTCACCACGGCTAGCGGACAATGAGCAGTTCTTC. It codes for CASSPRLADNEQFF.

The chain is built from TRBV9 and TRBJ2-5; 12 positions match TRBD2. CDR1 and CDR2 (germline): SGDLS, YYNGEE. The CDR3 length is 15 residues. The V gene end was trimmed by 4 bases and the J gene end by 4 bases; junction bases not matched to a gene: 5. The CDR3 region is CASSKTSGRGETQYF. The CDR3 DNA sequence: TGTGCCAGCAGCAAGACTAGCGGGAGAGGAGAGACCCAGTACTTC.

This chain links TRBV6-2 or TRBV6-3 with TRBJ1-1; a possible D gene is TRBD1 (6 bases). The germline V and J ends were trimmed by 6 bases and 5 bases, with 13 bases remaining between them. In germline, CDR1 is MNHEY, CDR2 SVGEGT. This CDR3 contains 13 residues. The CDR3 is CASSEDSKTEAFF. The CDR3 DNA follows: TGTGCCAGCAGCGAGGACAGCAAAACTGAAGCTTTCTTT.

The chain links TRBV18 to TRBJ2-3, with TRBD1 as a possible D gene (6 bases). The germline V gene encodes CDR1 KGHSH and CDR2 LQKENI. This CDR3 region has 15 residues. Trimming pared 3 bases from V and 2 bases from J, leaving 12 bases between. The CDR3 protein is CASSPGQTATDTQYF. Written as DNA, the CDR3 is TGTGCCAGCTCACCCGGACAGACCGCCACAGATACGCAGTATTTT.

The gene calls are TRBV9 and TRBJ1-1, with D tentatively TRBD1 (6 bases). Germline V gene sequence: CDR1 SGDLS, CDR2 YYNGEE. Trimming removed 2 bases from V and 5 bases from J, with 13 bases in between. This CDR3 is 14 amino acids long. CDR3 in amino acids: CASSVAGARTEAFF. The CDR3 bases are TGTGCCAGCAGCGTTGCGGGGGCGCGGACTGAAGCTTTCTTT.

The chain couples TRBV7-2 to TRBJ2-3; D gene ambiguous. The CDR3 runs 14 residues. CDR1 and CDR2 (germline): SGHTA, FQGNSA. Trimming left V 4 bases short and J 2 bases short, with 10 bases between. In nucleotides, the CDR3 is TGTGCCAGCAGCTCGACACGAATCACAGATACGCAGTATTTT. Protein product: CASSSTRITDTQYF.

As regards this clone: Other DNA sequences in this sample translate to the same CDR3. The chain couples TRBV3-1 (or the pseudogene TRBV3-2) to TRBJ1-1; D is undetermined. The CDR3 runs to 14 residues. The V end lost 0 bases, the J end lost 1 base, and 6 bases lay between the germline ends. Germline V gene lookup returns CDR1 LGHDT and CDR2 YNNKEL (reference sequence). The chain's CDR3 is CASSQDNRNTEAFF. CDR3 in DNA: TGTGCCAGCAGCCAAGATAATCGGAACACTGAAGCTTTCTTT.

This rearrangement joins TRBV28 to TRBJ1-5; no clear D gene. The CDR3 is made up of 14 amino acids. Between the trimmed V and J ends, which lost 5 bases and 8 bases, there was a span of 16 bases. Germline CDR1 reads MDHEN; CDR2 reads SYDVKM. The CDR3 spells CASSTPLPLKPQHF. CDR3 in DNA: TGTGCCAGCAGTACCCCTTTACCACTCAAGCCCCAGCATTTT.

This rearrangement joins TRBV24-1 to TRBJ1-1, with TRBD1 matching 7 bases. The CDR3 totals 13 residues. With 8 bases clipped from V and 1 base from J, the junction kept 3 bases outside the gene matches. CDR1 is KGHDR, CDR2 SFDVKD, per germline. Here the CDR3 reads CATTSGGNTEAFF. DNA of the CDR3: TGTGCCACCACGTCAGGGGGGAACACTGAAGCTTTCTTT.

In its sample, this clone was seen once. V is TRBV10-1 and J is TRBJ2-1; the match to TRBD2 covers 14 bases. The CDR3 spans 17 residues. V shed 5 bases, J shed 7 bases, and the junction held 10 bases outside the gene matches. Germline V gene sequence: CDR1 WNHNN, CDR2 SYGVQD (reference sequence). CDR3 loop: CASSSLKGLAGVNEQFF. DNA for the CDR3: TGCGCCAGCAGTTCCCTTAAGGGACTAGCGGGAGTAAATGAGCAGTTCTTC.

This clone has a single count. The chain recombines TRBV18 with TRBJ2-1; TRBD2 agrees at 11 bases. V trimming: 0 bases; J trimming: 9 bases; junction bases outside the gene matches: 10. From germline, CDR1 is KGHSH and CDR2 LQKENI. The CDR3 extends over 17 amino acids. CDR3 sequence (DNA): TGTGCCAGCTCACCACCCCGCGGTAGCGGGAGGGGGGGTGAGCAGTTCTTC. Translation gives CASSPPRGSGRGGEQFF.

The chain employs TRBV6-4 and TRBJ2-7, with a tentative D call TRBD2 (5 bases). This CDR3 contains 12 residues. The V end lost 11 bases, the J end lost 1 base, and 12 bases lay between the germline ends. Germline V gives CDR1 MRHNA, CDR2 SNTAGT. In DNA, the CDR3 is TGTGCCCCCCGGACTTTTTCCTACGAGCAGTACTTC. Amino acids: CAPRTFSYEQYF.

Note on this clone: The same CDR3 is also encoded by other DNA sequences in this sample. V usage is TRBV3-1 (or the pseudogene TRBV3-2) and J usage is TRBJ1-2; the D is unclear. Trimming took off 4 bases at V and 3 bases at J, with 9 bases between the two ends. Germline V gene lookup returns CDR1 LGHDT and CDR2 YNNKEL (reference sequence). This CDR3 comprises 13 residues. The CDR3 spells CASSPREDYGYTF. CDR3 bases: TGTGCCAGCAGCCCGAGGGAAGACTATGGCTACACCTTC.

This clone turned up a few times. V usage is TRBV6-2 or TRBV6-3 and J usage is TRBJ2-1; D not resolved. Trimming cost V 3 bases and J 12 bases, with 15 bases left between them. There are 13 residues in the CDR3. Per germline, CDR1 MNHEY and CDR2 SVGEGT. CDR3 sequence reads: CASSYPLSSGQFF. CDR3 bases: TGTGCCAGCAGTTATCCCCTCTCTTCAGGGCAGTTCTTC.

The gene calls are TRBV19 and TRBJ2-2; maybe TRBD1 (6 bases). Per the germline V gene, CDR1 is LNHDA and CDR2 is SQIVND (reference sequence). CDR3 length equals 15 residues. The V end lost 7 bases, the J end lost 1 base, and 13 bases lay between the germline ends. The CDR3 DNA reads as TGTGCCAGTACGGTAACAGGGCTGAACACCGGGGAGCTGTTTTTT. Its translation is CASTVTGLNTGELFF.

The chain couples TRBV5-5 to TRBJ2-7; D gene ambiguous. V shed 0 bases and J shed 5 bases, with 6 bases lying between them. The V gene's germline CDR1 is SGHKS and CDR2 YYEKEE (reference sequence). The CDR3 consists of 12 residues. This chain's CDR3 is CASSLALHEQYF. The CDR3 DNA follows: TGTGCCAGCAGCTTGGCCCTCCACGAGCAGTACTTC.

The V gene is TRBV9, the J gene TRBJ2-2, with 7 bases fitting TRBD1. With 2 bases clipped from V and 4 bases from J, the junction kept 5 bases outside the gene matches. The CDR3 extends over 15 amino acids. From germline, CDR1 is SGDLS and CDR2 YYNGEE. The CDR3 region has the DNA TGTGCCAGCAGCGTCAGGGGGAGATTCACCGGGGAGCTGTTTTTT. It encodes CASSVRGRFTGELFF.

V is TRBV4-3 and J is TRBJ1-4; no reliable D call. CDR1 and CDR2 (germline): LGHNA, YSLEER. This CDR3 is 14 amino acids long. Deletions cut 0 bases from V and 8 bases from J, with 10 bases between. For the CDR3, the DNA is TGCGCCAGCAGCCAAGATAGGCGGGCAGAAAAACTGTTTTTT. Amino acid sequence: CASSQDRRAEKLFF.